The clone carrying this T cell receptor (beta chain) was observed a handful of times. This sample was included in a study of blood T cell repertoires in COVID-19. Looking at the study overall: Material from acute and convalescent COVID-19 was sourced from the United States, Italy and Spain. PBMCs, B-cell-depleted T cells, or T cells provided the cDNA or gDNA that made up the material.

The authors' processing: How many nucleated cells were present was estimated from reference gene primer amplification. Profiled with immunoSEQ multiplex PCR; TCRdb holds only in-frame clones, not every one. V, J and clone size are taken as reported in that table, and D and trimming were inferred from the DNA itself. The table includes roughly 150,000 clones, 82% detected once. The junction had 7 bases not matched to a gene; V was cut back by 3 bases and J by 5 bases. CDR3 size: 16 residues. Per germline, CDR1 MNHEY and CDR2 SMNVEV (reference sequence). The sequence was collected from a woman older than 75 with active or convalescent COVID-19. This chain connects TRBV27 to TRBJ2-5, with TRBD2 identical over 12 bases. Sample: peripheral blood. The CDR3, as DNA: TGTGCCAGCAGTTTTACGACTAGCGGGAGTCTGGAGACCCAGTACTTC. This sequence encodes CASSFTTSGSLETQYF.